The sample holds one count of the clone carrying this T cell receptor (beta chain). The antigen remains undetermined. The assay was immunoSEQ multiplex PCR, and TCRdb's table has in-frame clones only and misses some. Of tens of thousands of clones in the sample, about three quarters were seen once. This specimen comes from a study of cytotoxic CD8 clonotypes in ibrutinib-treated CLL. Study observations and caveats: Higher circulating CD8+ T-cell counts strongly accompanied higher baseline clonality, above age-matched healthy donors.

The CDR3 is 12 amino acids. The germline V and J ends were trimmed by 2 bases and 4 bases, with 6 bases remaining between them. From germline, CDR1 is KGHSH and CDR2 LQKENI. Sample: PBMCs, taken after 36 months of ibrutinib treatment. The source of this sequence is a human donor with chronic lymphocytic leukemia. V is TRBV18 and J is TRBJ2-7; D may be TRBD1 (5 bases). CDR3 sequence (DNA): TGTGCCAGCTCACCAAACAGGTACGAGCAGTACTTC. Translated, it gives CASSPNRYEQYF.